One sample yielded the 12 T cell receptor beta chains listed below, sequenced in a study of blood T cells in healthy people across ages. PCR was performed a second time for about 7 to 12 cycles using a sample-barcoded 5' primer and a J-beta primer mix. Using its own MiXCR run on the 5' RACE reads, TCRdb lists one record per CDR3 protein. The profile shows hundreds of thousands of distinct CDR3 sequences, about 51% of them singletons. The sequencing sample was made of blood. These receptors all come from a woman older than 75 in good health.

The chain carries TRBV28 and TRBJ1-1; 8 bases match TRBD1. V dropped 6 bases and J dropped 10; count of bases not matched to a gene: 16. There are 15 residues in the CDR3. Germline V gives CDR1 MDHEN, CDR2 SYDVKM. The CDR3 DNA is TGTGCCAGCAGACCGGGACAGGTACCTTTCTTCGGAGCTTTCTTT. The encoded protein is CASRPGQVPFFGAFF.

This clonotype has a handful of counts. The V gene is TRBV7-2, the J gene TRBJ1-3, with D perhaps matching TRBD1 (6 bases). Trimming cost V 5 bases and J 4 bases, with 15 bases left between them. Germline V gene sequence: CDR1 SGHTA, CDR2 FQGNSA. This CDR3 region has 15 residues. CDR3 loop: CASSIGGTAGNTIYF. CDR3 in DNA: TGTGCCAGCAGCATTGGGGGCACAGCAGGAAACACCATATATTTT.

The chain links TRBV6-6 to TRBJ2-1; 8 positions match TRBD1. The CDR3 is 12 amino acids. CDR1 and CDR2 (germline): MNHNY, SVGAGI (reference sequence). With 6 bases clipped from V and 9 bases from J, the junction kept 4 bases outside the gene matches. This chain's CDR3 is CASRTGVGEQFF. The DNA for the CDR3 is TGTGCCAGCAGGACAGGGGTGGGTGAGCAGTTCTTC.

With regard to this clonotype: A much larger clone lies one base from this, so it may be a read error. CDR3 bases: TGTGCCAGCAGTTTAAATCGGGCTCCGACCGCCTACGTGCAGTACTTC. Amino acid sequence: CASSLNRAPTAYVQYF. The gene calls are TRBV28 and TRBJ2-7; no reliable D call. The CDR3 extends over 16 amino acids. CDR1 and CDR2 (germline): MDHEN, SYDVKM.

CDR3 protein: CSAPTRGETQYF. CDR3 in DNA: TGCAGTGCCCCGACCAGGGGAGAGACCCAGTACTTC. The chain carries TRBV20-1 and TRBJ2-4, with D tentatively TRBD1 (6 bases). The end of the DNA is better explained by TRBJ2-5, so the J call may be wrong. CDR1 is DFQATT and CDR2 is SNEGSKA in the germline V gene (reference sequence). This CDR3 contains 12 residues.

The chain joins TRBV28 to TRBJ1-4; TRBD1 matches at 9 bases. V dropped 5 bases and J dropped 10; count of bases not matched to a gene: 14. Germline V gene sequence: CDR1 MDHEN, CDR2 SYDVKM. CDR3 length equals 16 residues. The chain's CDR3 is CASSTISGTGHRKLFF. The DNA of the CDR3 is TGTGCCAGCAGTACCATCTCCGGGACAGGGCATAGAAAACTGTTTTTT. Full variable domain (missing parts from reference TRBV28 and TRBJ1-4): DVKVTQSSRYLVKRTGEKVFLECVQDMDHENMFWYRQDPGLGLRLIYFSYDVKMKEKGDIPEGYSVSREKKERFSLILESASTNQTSMYLCASSTISGTGHRKLFFGSGTQLSVL.

V usage is TRBV12-3 or TRBV12-4 and J usage is TRBJ2-5; D tentatively fits TRBD1 or TRBD2 (5 bases each). The CDR3 totals 14 residues. Trimming shortened V by 6 bases and J by 5 bases, and 16 bases separated the two germline ends. The CDR3 bases are TGTGCCAGCAGACCCGCGAGGGGCGAGGAGACCCAGTACTTC. It encodes CASRPARGEETQYF.

The V and J genes are TRBV29-1 and TRBJ2-7, with TRBD1 matching 9 bases. The CDR3 consists of 10 residues. Germline V gene sequence: CDR1 SQVTM, CDR2 ANQGSEA. The trim removed 7 bases at V and 6 bases at J, leaving 1 base unmatched. As DNA, the CDR3 is TGCAGCGGGGGACAGGGCGAGCAGTACTTC. Protein sequence: CSGGQGEQYF.

The J gene is TRBJ2-5, the V gene TRBV7-2, with 12 positions matching TRBD2. Germline V CDR1 and CDR2: SGHTA, FQGNSA. This CDR3 region has 20 residues. The V segment lost 2 bases and the J segment 3 bases; nucleotides outside the gene matches: 16. The CDR3 spells CASSLPPVNLAGGFKETQYF. CDR3 sequence (DNA): TGTGCCAGCAGCTTACCCCCGGTGAACCTAGCGGGGGGGTTTAAAGAGACCCAGTACTTC.

A single count supports this clonotype. A clone one base away is much larger, so this may be a read error. The CDR3 sequence: CASGQGLAPHEQYF. CDR3 bases: TGTGCCAGCGGCCAGGGACTAGCCCCCCACGAGCAGTACTTC. The chain is built from TRBV27 and TRBJ2-7; 9 nucleotides line up with TRBD2. Germline V gives CDR1 MNHEY, CDR2 SMNVEV (reference sequence). V shed 8 bases and J 5 bases; nucleotides not matched to a gene: 10. CDR3 size: 14 residues.

The V call is TRBV27, the J call TRBJ2-4, with TRBD2 identical over 7 bases. Germline assignment: CDR1 MNHEY and CDR2 SMNVEV (reference sequence). This CDR3 has 18 residues. V dropped 3 bases and J dropped 2; count of bases not matched to a gene: 13. This CDR3 is CASSFIGGIEVPKNIQYF. DNA for the CDR3: TGTGCCAGCAGTTTCATCGGGGGGATCGAGGTCCCCAAAAACATTCAGTACTTC.

This clonotype was seen a few times. J is TRBJ1-1 and V is TRBV7-3; the D gene is possibly TRBD1 (6 bases). This CDR3 contains 13 residues. CDR1 and CDR2 from the germline V gene are SGHTA and FQGTGA. V lost 4 bases and J lost 6, with 12 bases in between. In nucleotides, the CDR3 is TGTGCCAGCAGCTCGACAGGAGGCGCTGAAGCTTTCTTT. Amino acids: CASSSTGGAEAFF.